The clone carrying this T cell receptor (beta chain) was counted at least ten times. Its antigen is not known. Amplification of TRBV12-4/TRBJ1-2 clonotypes used adaptor-ligated barcode primers. TCRdb re-called the multiplex PCR reads with MiXCR, one entry per CDR3 protein. The sample has 1,300 or so distinct CDR3 sequences, roughly 15% seen once. Points from the study as a whole: Tumor-infiltrating Treg TCR alpha and beta sequences overlapped most with tumor naive CD4+ T cells, then blood naive.

This CDR3 has 15 amino acids. Trimming removed 5 bases from V and 4 bases from J; junction bases left unmatched: 10. V usage is TRBV12-3 or TRBV12-4 and J usage is TRBJ1-2; 7 bases are a match to TRBD1. The clonotype comes from a female donor with breast cancer. Sequenced input: naive CD4+ T cells sorted from blood. Subset in this sample: naive CD4+ T cells, CD4+CD45RA+CD25-. CDR3 in amino acids: CASSPREGTVYGYTF. The CDR3 bases are TGTGCCAGCAGTCCCCGTGAGGGGACAGTCTATGGCTACACCTTC.